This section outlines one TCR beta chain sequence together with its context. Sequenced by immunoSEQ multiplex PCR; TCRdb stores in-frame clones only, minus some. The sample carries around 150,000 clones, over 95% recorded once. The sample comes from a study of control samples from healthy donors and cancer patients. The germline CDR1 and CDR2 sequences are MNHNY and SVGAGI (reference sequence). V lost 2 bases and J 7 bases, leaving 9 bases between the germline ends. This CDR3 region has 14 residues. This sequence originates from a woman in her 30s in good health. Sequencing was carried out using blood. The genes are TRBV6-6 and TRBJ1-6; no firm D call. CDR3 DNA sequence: TGTGCCAGCAGTTACGCCGGTGGGAATTCACCCCTCCACTTT. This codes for CASSYAGGNSPLHF.